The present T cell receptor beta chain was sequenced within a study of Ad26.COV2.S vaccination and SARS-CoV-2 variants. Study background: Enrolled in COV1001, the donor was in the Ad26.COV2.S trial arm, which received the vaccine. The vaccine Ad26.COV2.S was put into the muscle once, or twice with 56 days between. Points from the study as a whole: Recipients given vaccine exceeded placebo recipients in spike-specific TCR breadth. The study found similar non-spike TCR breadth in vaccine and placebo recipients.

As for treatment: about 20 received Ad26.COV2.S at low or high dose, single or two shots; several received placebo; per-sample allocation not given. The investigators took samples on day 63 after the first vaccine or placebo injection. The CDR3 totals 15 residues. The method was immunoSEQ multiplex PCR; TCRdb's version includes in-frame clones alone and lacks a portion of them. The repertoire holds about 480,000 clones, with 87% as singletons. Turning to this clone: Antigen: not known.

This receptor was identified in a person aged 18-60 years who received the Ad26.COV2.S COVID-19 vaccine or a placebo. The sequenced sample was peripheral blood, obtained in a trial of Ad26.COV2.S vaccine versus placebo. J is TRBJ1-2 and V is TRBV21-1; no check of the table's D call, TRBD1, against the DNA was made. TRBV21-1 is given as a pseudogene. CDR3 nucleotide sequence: TGTGCCAGCAGCATCCACGAAGACAATTACTATGGCTACACCTTC. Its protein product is CASSIHEDNYYGYTF.